The sequence of this T cell receptor beta chain was determined in a study of blood T cell repertoires in COVID-19. Across the study: T cells, B-cell-depleted T cells, or PBMCs supplied cDNA or gDNA.

In terms of age and location, participants ranged from roughly 18 to 95 years and lived in about two dozen US areas. Participants were placed into cohorts based on the clinical history they reported. How the authors handled the data: Reference gene primer amplification yielded estimated nucleated cell counts. Here immunoSEQ multiplex PCR was the method, and the copy in TCRdb shows in-frame clones only, minus some. D and trimming were read from the DNA, whereas the V and J calls and clone size are those reported in that table. Found here are 330,000 or so clones, over 75% of them singletons; the top ten hold roughly 2%. The junction had 11 bases not matched to a gene; V was cut back by 4 bases and J by 5 bases. In germline, CDR1 is SGHTS, CDR2 YDEGEE. The length of the CDR3 is 15 residues.

This TCR came from a man in his forties or fifties in a cohort exposed to, infected with or recovered from COVID-19 (not recorded which). Sequenced input: PBMCs or T cells enriched from blood (not recorded which). V is TRBV5-8 and J is TRBJ1-2; 7 nucleotides line up with TRBD1. The CDR3 protein is CASSQTTGYRYGYTF. The CDR3 bases are TGTGCCAGCAGCCAAACGACAGGGTATCGATATGGCTACACCTTC.